This T cell receptor beta chain stems from a study of cytomegalovirus exposure and HLA in healthy donors (dated by TCRdb to the late 2010s). Study-level background: The 500 to 700 repertoires of the first cohort and the roughly 110 validation repertoires were produced on the same platform, according to a later analysis. The aim of the study was to test whether cataloging public T cell receptors could identify signatures of past pathogen exposure. A separate validation cohort of more than 100 different subjects was used in addition to the approximately 610-subject first cohort. The study combined high-throughput TCR immunosequencing, statistical association of individual TCRs with disease status, and machine learning to predict cytomegalovirus infection status.

Separate from the approximately 700-subject first cohort, the validation cohort of over 90 subjects was the group to which the donors belonged. On this clone itself: It lacks a known antigen. No much larger clonotype is one base removed from it; base qualities were not supplied.

The investigation overall reported the following: According to the authors, the approach could potentially be generalized to other disease states and immunological phenotypes. Most TCR sequences were observed very rarely across donors, whereas some public TCRs were present in many individuals. A few of the identified cytomegalovirus-associated TCR beta chains were confirmed in vitro to be specific for cytomegalovirus antigens. Of the cluster scores, around 95% were above 0 in a later analysis, which found that TCRs clustered in the first cohort also tended to co-occur in the 90 to 150 validation repertoires. The validation cohort had no HLA typing available for a later analysis, so co-occurrence within that cohort was assessed over all 120 or so repertoires. The study gave a list of 150 to 200 TCR beta chains associated with cytomegalovirus. In both the original and validation cohorts, the classifier was reported to diagnose cytomegalovirus status with high specificity and sensitivity.

CDR1 is given as SGHRS and CDR2 as YFSETQ, both from the germline V gene. The CDR3 goes from the cysteine to the phenylalanine over 15 residues. The DNA shown is the 45-base CDR3, in frame from base 1. Ends trimmed: V by 0 bases, J by 1 base; bases unmatched to a gene: 1. Library preparation used the immunoSEQ multiplex PCR assay. Per the authors' processing: A statistical classification framework was developed to diagnose cytomegalovirus status using the catalog of TCR beta chain sequences. This is the immuneACCESS table as TCRdb keeps it, with only in-frame sequences that have V and J called. A part of the clones is gone; compared with another copy, unresolved V genes explain less than half, and the rest is unexplained. D and trimming were read from the DNA, whereas the V and J calls and clone size are those reported in that table. This sample has 150,000 to 200,000 clones in its table, and about 82% of those were observed once. Together, the top ten hold more than 1.2% of the sample.

The TCR sequence derives from a woman between 18 and 30 years old in good health and CMV-seronegative. The chain is assembled from TRBV5-1 and TRBJ2-5, with 9 central nucleotides matching TRBD1. Material: PBMCs. The CDR3 protein sequence reads: CASSLAQGAQETQYF. The sequenced DNA: TGCGCCAGCAGCTTGGCACAGGGGGCCCAAGAGACCCAGTACTTC.